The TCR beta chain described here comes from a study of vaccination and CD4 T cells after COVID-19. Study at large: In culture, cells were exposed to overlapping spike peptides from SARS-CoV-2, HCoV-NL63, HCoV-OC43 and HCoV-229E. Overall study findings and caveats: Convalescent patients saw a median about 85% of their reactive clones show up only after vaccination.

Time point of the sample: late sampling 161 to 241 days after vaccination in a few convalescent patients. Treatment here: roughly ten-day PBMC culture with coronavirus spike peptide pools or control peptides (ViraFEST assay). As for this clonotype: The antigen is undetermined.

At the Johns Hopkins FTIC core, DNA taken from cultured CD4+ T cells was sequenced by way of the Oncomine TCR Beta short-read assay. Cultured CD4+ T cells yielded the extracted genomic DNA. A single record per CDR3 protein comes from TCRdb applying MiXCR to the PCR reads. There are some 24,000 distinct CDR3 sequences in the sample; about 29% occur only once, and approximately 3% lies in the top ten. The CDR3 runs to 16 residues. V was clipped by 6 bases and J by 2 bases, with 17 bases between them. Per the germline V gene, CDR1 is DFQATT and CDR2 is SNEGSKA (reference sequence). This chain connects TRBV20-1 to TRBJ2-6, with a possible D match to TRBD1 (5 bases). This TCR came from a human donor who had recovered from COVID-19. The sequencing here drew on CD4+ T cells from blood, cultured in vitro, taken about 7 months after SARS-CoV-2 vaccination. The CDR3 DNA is TGCAGTGCCGACAAAATCAGGGCTGCTGGGGCCAACGTCCTGACTTTC. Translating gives CSADKIRAAGANVLTF.